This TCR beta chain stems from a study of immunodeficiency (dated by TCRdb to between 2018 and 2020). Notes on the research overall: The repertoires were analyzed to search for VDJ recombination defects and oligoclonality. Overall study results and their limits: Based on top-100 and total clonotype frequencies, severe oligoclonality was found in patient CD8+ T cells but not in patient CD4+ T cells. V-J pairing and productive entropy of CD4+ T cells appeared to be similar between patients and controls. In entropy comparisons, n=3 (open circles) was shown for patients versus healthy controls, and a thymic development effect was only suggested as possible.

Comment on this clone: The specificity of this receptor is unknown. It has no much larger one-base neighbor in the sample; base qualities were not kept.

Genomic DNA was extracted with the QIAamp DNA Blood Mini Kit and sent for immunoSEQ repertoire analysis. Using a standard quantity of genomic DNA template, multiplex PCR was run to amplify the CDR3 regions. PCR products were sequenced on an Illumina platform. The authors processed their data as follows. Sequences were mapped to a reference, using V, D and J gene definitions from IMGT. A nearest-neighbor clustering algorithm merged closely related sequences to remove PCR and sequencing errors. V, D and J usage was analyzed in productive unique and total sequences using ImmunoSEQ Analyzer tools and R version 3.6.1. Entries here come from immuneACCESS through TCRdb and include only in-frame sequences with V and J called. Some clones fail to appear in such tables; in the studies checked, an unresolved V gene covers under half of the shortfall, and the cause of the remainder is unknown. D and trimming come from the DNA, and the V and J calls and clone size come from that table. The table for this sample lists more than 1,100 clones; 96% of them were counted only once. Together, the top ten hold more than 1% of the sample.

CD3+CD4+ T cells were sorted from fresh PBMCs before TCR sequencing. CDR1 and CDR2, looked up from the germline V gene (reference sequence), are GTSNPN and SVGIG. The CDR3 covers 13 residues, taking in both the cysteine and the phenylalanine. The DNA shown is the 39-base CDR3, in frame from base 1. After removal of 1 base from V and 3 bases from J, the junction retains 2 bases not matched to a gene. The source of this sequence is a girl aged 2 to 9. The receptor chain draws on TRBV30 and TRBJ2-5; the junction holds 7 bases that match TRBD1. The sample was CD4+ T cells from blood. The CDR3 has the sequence CAWSADREETQYF. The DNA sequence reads TGTGCCTGGAGTGCCGACAGGGAAGAGACCCAGTACTTC. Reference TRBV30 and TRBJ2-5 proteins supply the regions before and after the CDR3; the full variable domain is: SQTIHQWPATLVQPVGSPLSLECTVEGTSNPNLYWYRQAAGRGLQLLFYSVGIGQISSEVPQNLSASRPQDRQFILSSKKLLLSDSGFYLCAWSADREETQYFGPGTRLLVL.